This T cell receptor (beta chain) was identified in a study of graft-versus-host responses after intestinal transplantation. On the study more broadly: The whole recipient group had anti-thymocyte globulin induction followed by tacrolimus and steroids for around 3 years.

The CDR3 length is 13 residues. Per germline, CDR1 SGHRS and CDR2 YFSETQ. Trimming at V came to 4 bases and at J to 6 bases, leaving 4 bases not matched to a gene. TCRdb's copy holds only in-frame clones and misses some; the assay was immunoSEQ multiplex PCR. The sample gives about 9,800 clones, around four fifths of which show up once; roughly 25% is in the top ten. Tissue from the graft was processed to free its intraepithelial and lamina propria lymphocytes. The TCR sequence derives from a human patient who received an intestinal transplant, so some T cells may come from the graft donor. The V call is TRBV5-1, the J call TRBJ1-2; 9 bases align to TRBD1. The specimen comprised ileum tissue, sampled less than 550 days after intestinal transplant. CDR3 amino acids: CASSTGGVHGYTF. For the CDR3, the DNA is TGCGCCAGCAGCACAGGGGGCGTCCATGGCTACACCTTC.